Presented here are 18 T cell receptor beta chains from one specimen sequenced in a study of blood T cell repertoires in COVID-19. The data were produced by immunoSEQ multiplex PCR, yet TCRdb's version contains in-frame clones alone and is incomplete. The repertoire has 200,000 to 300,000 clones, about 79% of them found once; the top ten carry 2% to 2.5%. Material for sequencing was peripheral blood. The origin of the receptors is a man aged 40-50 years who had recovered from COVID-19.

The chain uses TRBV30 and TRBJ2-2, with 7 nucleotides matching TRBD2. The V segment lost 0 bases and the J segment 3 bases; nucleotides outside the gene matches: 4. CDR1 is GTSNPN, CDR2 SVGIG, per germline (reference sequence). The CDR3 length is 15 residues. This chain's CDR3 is CAWSVGGDHTGELFF. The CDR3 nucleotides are TGTGCCTGGAGTGTTGGGGGGGACCACACCGGGGAGCTGTTTTTT.

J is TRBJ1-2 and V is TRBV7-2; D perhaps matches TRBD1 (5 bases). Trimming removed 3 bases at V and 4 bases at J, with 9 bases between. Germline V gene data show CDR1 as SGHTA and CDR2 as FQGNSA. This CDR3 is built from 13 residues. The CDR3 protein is CASSFDRRYGYTF. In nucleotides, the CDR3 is TGTGCCAGCAGCTTCGACAGACGCTATGGCTACACCTTC.

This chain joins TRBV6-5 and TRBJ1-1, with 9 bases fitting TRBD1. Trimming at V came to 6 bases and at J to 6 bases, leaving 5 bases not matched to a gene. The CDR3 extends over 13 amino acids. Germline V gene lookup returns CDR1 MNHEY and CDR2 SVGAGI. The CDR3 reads CASRGQGFPEAFF. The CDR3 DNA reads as TGTGCCAGCAGGGGACAGGGATTCCCTGAAGCTTTCTTT.

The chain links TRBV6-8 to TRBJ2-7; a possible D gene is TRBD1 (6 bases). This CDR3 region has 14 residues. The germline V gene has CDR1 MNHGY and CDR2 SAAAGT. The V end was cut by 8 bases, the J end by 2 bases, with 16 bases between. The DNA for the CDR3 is TGTGCCAGCCAGCCCGATTACAGGGCCTACGAGCAGTACTTC. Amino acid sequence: CASQPDYRAYEQYF.

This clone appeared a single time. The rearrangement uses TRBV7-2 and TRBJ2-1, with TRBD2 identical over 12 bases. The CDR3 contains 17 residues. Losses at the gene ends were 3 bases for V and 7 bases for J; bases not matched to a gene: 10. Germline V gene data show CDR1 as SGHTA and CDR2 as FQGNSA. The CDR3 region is CASSFPRLAGVWNEQFF. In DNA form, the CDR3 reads TGTGCCAGCAGCTTTCCAAGACTAGCGGGGGTTTGGAATGAGCAGTTCTTC. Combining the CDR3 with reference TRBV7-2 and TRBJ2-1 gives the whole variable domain GAGVSQSPSNKVTEKGKDVELRCDPISGHTALYWYRQSLGQGLEFLIYFQGNSAPDKSGLPSDRFSAERTGGSVSTLTIQRTQQEDSAVYLCASSFPRLAGVWNEQFFGPGTRLTVL.

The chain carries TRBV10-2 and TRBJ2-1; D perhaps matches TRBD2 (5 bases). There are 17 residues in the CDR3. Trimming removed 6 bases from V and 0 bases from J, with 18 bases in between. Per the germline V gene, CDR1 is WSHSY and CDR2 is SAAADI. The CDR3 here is CASRLDLATSSYNEQFF. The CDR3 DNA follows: TGCGCCAGCAGGCTGGACTTAGCGACGAGCTCCTACAATGAGCAGTTCTTC.

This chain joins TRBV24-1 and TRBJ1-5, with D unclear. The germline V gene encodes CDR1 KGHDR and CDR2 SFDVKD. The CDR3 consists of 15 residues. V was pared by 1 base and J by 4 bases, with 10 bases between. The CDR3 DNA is TGTGCCACCAGTGATTTTGCTCGGGGAAATCAGCCCCAGCATTTT. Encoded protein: CATSDFARGNQPQHF.

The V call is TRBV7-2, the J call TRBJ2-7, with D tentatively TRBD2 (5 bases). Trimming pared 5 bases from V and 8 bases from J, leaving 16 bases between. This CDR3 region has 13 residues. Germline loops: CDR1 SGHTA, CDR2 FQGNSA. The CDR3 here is CASSQVPGGQQYF. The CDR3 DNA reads TGTGCCAGCAGCCAAGTGCCCGGCGGGCAGCAGTACTTC.

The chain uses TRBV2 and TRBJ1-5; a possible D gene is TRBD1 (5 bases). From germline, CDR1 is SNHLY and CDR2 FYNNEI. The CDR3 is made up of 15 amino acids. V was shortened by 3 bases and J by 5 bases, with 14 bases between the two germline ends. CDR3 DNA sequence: TGTGCCAGCAGTGATATCAGGGTTAACGATCAGCCCCAGCATTTT. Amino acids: CASSDIRVNDQPQHF.

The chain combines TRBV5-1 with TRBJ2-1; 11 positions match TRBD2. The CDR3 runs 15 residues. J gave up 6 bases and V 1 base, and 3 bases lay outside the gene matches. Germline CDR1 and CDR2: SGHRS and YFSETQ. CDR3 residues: CASSLTSGGFNEQFF. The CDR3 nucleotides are TGCGCCAGCAGCTTGACTAGCGGGGGTTTCAATGAGCAGTTCTTC.

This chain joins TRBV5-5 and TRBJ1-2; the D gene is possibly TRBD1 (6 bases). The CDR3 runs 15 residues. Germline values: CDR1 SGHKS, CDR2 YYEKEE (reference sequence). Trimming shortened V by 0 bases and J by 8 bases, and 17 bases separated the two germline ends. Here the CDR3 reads CASSLDAGGVGGYTF. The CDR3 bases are TGTGCCAGCAGCTTGGATGCTGGGGGCGTGGGGGGCTACACCTTC.

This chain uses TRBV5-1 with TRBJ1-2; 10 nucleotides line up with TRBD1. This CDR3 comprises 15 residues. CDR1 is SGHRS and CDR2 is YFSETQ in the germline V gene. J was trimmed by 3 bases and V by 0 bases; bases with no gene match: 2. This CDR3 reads CASSLGTGGHYGYTF. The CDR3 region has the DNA TGCGCCAGCAGCTTGGGGACAGGGGGTCACTATGGCTACACCTTC.

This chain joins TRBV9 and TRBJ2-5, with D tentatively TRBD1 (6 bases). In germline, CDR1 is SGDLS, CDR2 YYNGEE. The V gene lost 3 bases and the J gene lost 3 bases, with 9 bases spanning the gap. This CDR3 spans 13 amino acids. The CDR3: CASSEQGEETQYF. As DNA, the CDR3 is TGTGCCAGCAGCGAACAGGGAGAAGAGACCCAGTACTTC.

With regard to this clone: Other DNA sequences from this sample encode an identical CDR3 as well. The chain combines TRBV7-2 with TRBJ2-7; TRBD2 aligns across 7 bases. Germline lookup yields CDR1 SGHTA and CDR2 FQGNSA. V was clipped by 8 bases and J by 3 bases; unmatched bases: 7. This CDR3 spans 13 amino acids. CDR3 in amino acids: CASSPSGGYEQYF. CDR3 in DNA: TGTGCCAGCTCCCCTAGCGGAGGCTACGAGCAGTACTTC. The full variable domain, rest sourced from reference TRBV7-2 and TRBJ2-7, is GAGVSQSPSNKVTEKGKDVELRCDPISGHTALYWYRQSLGQGLEFLIYFQGNSAPDKSGLPSDRFSAERTGGSVSTLTIQRTQQEDSAVYLCASSPSGGYEQYFGPGTRLTVT.

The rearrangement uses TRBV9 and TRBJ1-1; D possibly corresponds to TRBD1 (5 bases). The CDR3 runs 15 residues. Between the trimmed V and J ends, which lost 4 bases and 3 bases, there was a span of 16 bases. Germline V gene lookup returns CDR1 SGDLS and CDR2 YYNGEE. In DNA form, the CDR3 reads TGTGCCAGCAGCCGTATGGGGCGTTTGGACACTGAAGCTTTCTTT. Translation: CASSRMGRLDTEAFF.

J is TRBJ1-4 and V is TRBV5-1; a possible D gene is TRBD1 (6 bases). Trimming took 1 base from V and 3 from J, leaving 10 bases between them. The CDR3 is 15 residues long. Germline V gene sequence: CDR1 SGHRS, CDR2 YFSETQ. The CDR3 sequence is CASSLTRGANEKLFF. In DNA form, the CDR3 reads TGCGCCAGCAGCTTGACCAGGGGAGCTAATGAAAAACTGTTTTTT.

The DNA of the CDR3 is TGTGCCAGCTCACTGACAGGGCATGGCTACACCTTC. Protein sequence: CASSLTGHGYTF. This chain joins TRBV18 and TRBJ1-2, with 7 nucleotides matching TRBD1. The CDR3 totals 12 residues. V dropped 4 bases and J dropped 6; count of bases not matched to a gene: 2. Germline V gene sequence: CDR1 KGHSH, CDR2 LQKENI.

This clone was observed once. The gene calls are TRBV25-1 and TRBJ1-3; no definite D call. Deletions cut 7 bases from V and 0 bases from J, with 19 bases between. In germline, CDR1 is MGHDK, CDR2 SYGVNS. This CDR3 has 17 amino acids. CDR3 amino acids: CASIQTPDRDSGNTIYF. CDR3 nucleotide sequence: TGTGCCAGCATTCAAACCCCAGATCGTGACTCTGGAAACACCATATATTTT.